This T cell receptor beta chain was retrieved from a study of blood T cells in healthy people across ages. Whole-study findings and limits: Diversity of TCR beta correlated strongly with naive T cell percentage.

Of note for this clonotype: The target antigen is unknown.

Alongside a J-beta primer mix, a sample-barcoded 5' primer served in a second PCR lasting about 7 to 11 cycles. TCRdb processed the 5' RACE reads anew with MiXCR; each CDR3 protein has one entry. The table includes approximately 810,000 distinct CDR3 sequences, under 35% detected once. Germline trimming cut 3 bases from V and 8 bases from J; bases unmatched to any gene: 12. This CDR3 is 16 amino acids long. CDR1 is LNHDA and CDR2 is SQIVND in the germline V gene (reference sequence). The receptor's source is a woman aged 80 or older in good health. The V and J genes are TRBV19 and TRBJ2-1; 8 positions agree with TRBD1. The sample comprised blood. CDR3 residues: CASSMFWTGTWDEQFF. The CDR3 DNA reads as TGTGCCAGTAGTATGTTCTGGACAGGGACTTGGGATGAGCAGTTCTTC.